This T cell receptor (beta chain) stems from a study of CD8+CD57+ T cells in acquired aplastic anemia. Study-level information: Sorted CD4+ and CD8+ cell DNA averaged about 3 ug. Whole-study results and caveats: Controls and patients did not differ significantly in CD8+ Simpson's diversity.

The CDR3 has 15 amino acids. V shed 3 bases, J shed 4 bases, and the junction held 7 bases outside the gene matches. Sequenced patients had shown CD8+CD57+ cell expansion by flow cytometry. TCR beta VDJ and CDR3 profiles were obtained from a genomic DNA template. TCRdb processed the reads anew with MiXCR; each CDR3 protein has one entry. This sample carries approximately 250,000 distinct CDR3 sequences, approximately 82% of them seen once, and the ten largest clones take 40% to 55%. Worth noting for this clonotype: Its cognate antigen is unknown.

The V call is TRBV12-3 or TRBV12-4, the J call TRBJ2-5, with 8 nucleotides matching TRBD2. The origin of this receptor is a human donor with aplastic anemia. Sequenced input: sorted CD4+, CD8+, or CD8+CD57+ T cells (not recorded which) from PBMCs. The CDR3 is CASSLGLGRGETQYF. Written as DNA, the CDR3 is TGTGCCAGCAGTTTGGGACTAGGGAGGGGAGAGACCCAGTACTTC.